The 20 T cell receptor beta chains presented below share a single source sample, sequenced in a study of shared clonotypes between healthy human individuals. TCRdb keeps only in-frame clones here, not all; method: immunoSEQ multiplex PCR. Here the sample spans about 2.3 million clones, less than 95% being singletons. Material: naive CD4+ T cells from PBMCs. Described subset: CD45RA+ positively selected. These receptors were obtained from a man aged 18 to 29 in good health. Some clones in this sample may be carry-over from other donors' samples.

The rearrangement links TRBV5-5 to TRBJ2-3; 8 positions agree with TRBD2. This CDR3 comprises 17 residues. The V gene's germline CDR1 is SGHKS and CDR2 YYEKEE (reference sequence). V gave up 0 bases and J gave up 6 bases; unmatched junction bases: 12. This chain's CDR3 is CASSLAWIAGPYDTQYF. CDR3 nucleotides: TGTGCCAGCAGCTTGGCCTGGATAGCGGGACCTTATGATACGCAGTATTTT. Based on the CDR3 plus reference TRBV5-5 and TRBJ2-3, the full variable domain is DAGVTQSPTHLIKTRGQQVTLRCSPISGHKSVSWYQQVLGQGPQFIFQYYEKEERGRGNFPDRFSARQFPNYSSELNVNALLLGDSALYLCASSLAWIAGPYDTQYFGPGTRLTVL.

On this clone itself: Other DNA sequences within the sample encode an identical CDR3. The chain carries TRBV11-2 and TRBJ1-2; tentative D call: TRBD1 (6 bases). Between the trimmed V and J ends, which lost 5 bases and 5 bases, there was a span of 12 bases. Germline values: CDR1 SGHAT, CDR2 FQNNGV. This CDR3 region has 13 residues. The CDR3 DNA reads TGTGCCAGCAGCCCGGACAGTCAATATGGCTACACCTTC. Translated, it gives CASSPDSQYGYTF.

Concerning this clone: The junction shows a germline mismatch at one end, possibly a read error. J is TRBJ2-1 and V is TRBV7-2; D is unresolved. CDR3 length: 11 amino acids. From germline, CDR1 is SGHTA and CDR2 FQGNSA. CDR3 nucleotides: TGTGCCAGCAGCTTAGATTGGCTTTCGCTCTTC. Translated: CASSLDWLSLF.

About this clone itself: The same CDR3 arises from other DNA sequences in this sample as well. The chain recombines TRBV4-1 with TRBJ1-1, with D perhaps matching TRBD1 (6 bases). The CDR3 sequence is 14 residues long. Germline CDR1 is MGHRA and CDR2 is YSYEKL. Trimming removed 3 bases at V and 1 base at J, with 9 bases between. CDR3 sequence: CASSQTGGNTEAFF. As DNA, the CDR3 is TGCGCCAGCAGCCAGACAGGCGGGAACACTGAAGCTTTCTTT.

The rearrangement links TRBV25-1 to TRBJ2-5; D gene uncertain. The CDR3 covers 12 residues. CDR1 is MGHDK and CDR2 is SYGVNS in the germline V gene. With 3 bases removed from V and 1 base from J, the gap between germline ends came to 3 bases. The CDR3 region has the DNA TGTGCCAGCAGTGAGGTCCAAGAGACCCAGTACTTC. This gives the protein CASSEVQETQYF.

The rearrangement links TRBV4-1 to TRBJ2-2; possibly TRBD2 for D (5 bases). With 2 bases removed from V and 8 bases from J, the gap between germline ends came to 21 bases. Per germline, CDR1 MGHRA and CDR2 YSYEKL. This CDR3 is 17 amino acids long. The CDR3 DNA sequence: TGCGCCAGCAGCCAATTTCCCCTGGCCTCGTGGGAGGGGGAGCTGTTTTTT. Translating it yields CASSQFPLASWEGELFF.

This clone was observed a handful of times. The same CDR3 arises from other DNA sequences in this sample as well. The CDR3 coding sequence is TGTGCCAGCTCACCGGGGTTGAACACTGAAGCTTTCTTT. Its protein product is CASSPGLNTEAFF. The V gene is TRBV18, the J gene TRBJ1-1; D ambiguous. Looked up from germline, CDR1 is KGHSH and CDR2 is LQKENI. Trimming pared 3 bases from V and 0 bases from J, leaving 5 bases between. The CDR3 spans 13 residues. Using reference TRBV18 and TRBJ1-1 for the parts outside the CDR3, the full variable domain is NAGVMQNPRHLVRRRGQEARLRCSPMKGHSHVYWYRQLPEEGLKFMVYLQKENIIDESGMPKERFSAEFPKEGPSILRIQQVVRGDSAAYFCASSPGLNTEAFFGQGTRLTVV.

This rearrangement joins TRBV30 to TRBJ2-1; D call uncertain. Germline values: CDR1 GTSNPN, CDR2 SVGIG (reference sequence). Trimming left V 2 bases short and J 5 bases short, with 16 bases between. The CDR3 covers 15 residues. The CDR3 DNA reads TGTGCCTGGAGTTATCTGGCCCCAGCCCACAATGAGCAGTTCTTC. Protein sequence: CAWSYLAPAHNEQFF.

The chain is built from TRBV6-6 and TRBJ2-2, with 7 bases that match TRBD2. There are 16 residues in the CDR3. J gave up 6 bases and V 5 bases, and 12 bases lay outside the gene matches. The germline CDR1 and CDR2 sequences are MNHNY and SVGAGI (reference sequence). This CDR3 is CASSLDGGRLPGELFF. DNA of the CDR3: TGTGCCAGCAGTCTCGATGGCGGGAGACTTCCCGGGGAGCTGTTTTTT.

V and J are TRBV6-5 and TRBJ2-5; tentatively, D is TRBD1 or TRBD2 (5 bases each). Between the trimmed V and J ends, which lost 8 bases and 5 bases, there was a span of 12 bases. There are 12 residues in the CDR3. Germline-derived CDR1 and CDR2 are MNHEY and SVGAGI. CDR3: CASQGPRETQYF. CDR3 DNA sequence: TGTGCCAGCCAGGGACCGAGGGAGACCCAGTACTTC.

In this sample, this clone turned up once. The chain links TRBV6-1 to TRBJ1-2; 7 nucleotides line up with TRBD1. Per germline, CDR1 MNHNS and CDR2 SASEGT. CDR3 size: 15 residues. The V and J ends lost 0 bases and 0 bases, in that order; junction bases with no gene match: 1. CDR3 residues: CASSEADRSNYGYTF. The CDR3 nucleotides read TGTGCCAGCAGTGAAGCGGACAGGTCTAACTATGGCTACACCTTC.

This sequence joins TRBV9 and TRBJ2-5; 14 positions match TRBD2. The V gene end was trimmed by 4 bases and the J gene end by 2 bases; junction bases not matched to a gene: 4. The CDR3 runs to 16 residues. Per the germline V gene, CDR1 is SGDLS and CDR2 is YYNGEE. CDR3: CASSPRTSGRQETQYF. CDR3 bases: TGTGCCAGCAGCCCGCGGACTAGCGGGAGGCAAGAGACCCAGTACTTC. The complete variable domain, with remaining parts taken from reference TRBV9 and TRBJ2-5, reads DSGVTQTPKHLITATGQRVTLRCSPRSGDLSVYWYQQSLDQGLQFLIQYYNGEERAKGNILERFSAQQFPDLHSELNLSSLELGDSALYFCASSPRTSGRQETQYFGPGTRLLVL.

Concerning this clone: Distinct nucleotide sequences in the sample also encode this CDR3. V and J are TRBV18 and TRBJ2-1; maybe TRBD1 (6 bases). Trimming cost V 2 bases and J 8 bases, with 7 bases left between them. Germline CDR1 is KGHSH and CDR2 is LQKENI. The CDR3 spans 12 residues. The CDR3 DNA reads as TGTGCCAGCTCACCATCAGGGGATGAGCAGTTCTTC. It is translated as CASSPSGDEQFF.

This rearrangement joins TRBV18 to TRBJ2-3; 11 nucleotides line up with TRBD1. The J segment lost 8 bases and the V segment lost 5 bases, leaving 12 bases of the junction unmatched. CDR1 KGHSH and CDR2 LQKENI come from the germline V gene. The CDR3 extends over 16 amino acids. The CDR3: CASSSQTGTGGSTQYF. CDR3 DNA sequence: TGTGCCAGCTCATCACAAACCGGGACAGGGGGATCTACGCAGTATTTT.

This chain uses TRBV28 with TRBJ1-2, with D tentatively TRBD1 (6 bases). The CDR3 runs to 10 residues. Germline loops: CDR1 MDHEN, CDR2 SYDVKM. Trimming stripped 8 bases from V and 5 bases from J, with 6 bases between. The CDR3 DNA follows: TGTGCCAGCGGACAGTATGGCTACACCTTC. Translating it yields CASGQYGYTF.

The rearrangement joins TRBV27 to TRBJ1-2, with D possibly TRBD1 on 5 matching bases. The CDR3 is 14 amino acids. Germline CDR1 MNHEY, CDR2 SMNVEV (reference sequence). V gave up 3 bases and J gave up 0 bases, with 8 bases separating them. The CDR3 region is CASSLTAANYGYTF. DNA of the CDR3: TGTGCCAGCAGTTTGACAGCAGCTAACTATGGCTACACCTTC.

The J gene is TRBJ2-5, the V gene TRBV28, with D unresolved. V was shortened by 6 bases and J by 5 bases, with 13 bases between the two germline ends. This CDR3 has 13 residues. Germline lookup yields CDR1 MDHEN and CDR2 SYDVKM. Here the CDR3 reads CASSILLRETQYF. As DNA, the CDR3 is TGTGCCAGCAGCATTCTGCTCCGGGAGACCCAGTACTTC.

The genes are TRBV9 and TRBJ2-3, with D maybe TRBD1 (5 bases). The length of the CDR3 is 15 residues. Trimming stripped 0 bases from V and 5 bases from J, with 13 bases between. Looked up from germline, CDR1 is SGDLS and CDR2 is YYNGEE. CDR3 DNA sequence: TGTGCCAGCAGCGTAGGGGTAGCTCAGGGAGATACGCAGTATTTT. It yields the protein CASSVGVAQGDTQYF.

The CDR3: CASSGGRGKKHF. CDR3 bases: TGTGCCAGCAGCGGAGGTCGTGGGAAGAAGCATTTT. V is TRBV6-1 and J is TRBJ1-5; D gene uncertain. CDR1 is MNHNS, CDR2 SASEGT, per germline. V was pared by 6 bases and J by 14 bases, with 17 bases between. The CDR3 loop spans 12 amino acids.

As to this clone: The junction differs from germline at one of its ends, possibly a read error. This chain joins TRBV7-7 and TRBJ2-2; 9 nucleotides match TRBD2. This CDR3 spans 15 amino acids. The germline CDR1 and CDR2 sequences are SSHAT and FNYEAQ (reference sequence). CDR3: CASSYGLAHTGELFF. In nucleotides, the CDR3 is TGTGCCAGCAGTTACGGACTAGCGCACACTGGGGAGCTGTTTTTT.